The 17 T cell receptor beta chains in this list originate from one sample, sequenced in a study of blood T cell repertoires in COVID-19. The method was immunoSEQ multiplex PCR; TCRdb's version includes in-frame clones alone and lacks a portion of them. The sample yields 30,000 or so clones, about four fifths seen once. Sequencing used peripheral blood. These receptors all stem from a man aged 45-60 years with acute or convalescent COVID-19.

In its sample, this clone was seen a few times. The gene calls are TRBV5-1 and TRBJ1-2, with 7 bases lining up with TRBD1. J was trimmed by 3 bases and V by 0 bases; bases with no gene match: 5. This CDR3 is built from 15 residues. Germline loops: CDR1 SGHRS, CDR2 YFSETQ. The CDR3 DNA is TGCGCCAGCAGCTTGGAACCAGGGGGACACTATGGCTACACCTTC. It encodes CASSLEPGGHYGYTF.

The V call is TRBV7-6, the J call TRBJ2-7; 9 bases line up with TRBD1. Germline values: CDR1 SGHVS, CDR2 FNYEAQ. The CDR3 extends over 15 amino acids. V was clipped by 1 base and J by 3 bases; unmatched bases: 4. CDR3 amino acids: CASSLEGTGNYEQYF. CDR3 bases: TGTGCCAGCAGCTTAGAAGGGACAGGGAACTACGAGCAGTACTTC.

The rearrangement links TRBV2 to TRBJ2-3, with TRBD1 identical over 9 bases. The V gene's germline CDR1 is SNHLY and CDR2 FYNNEI. Germline trimming cut 6 bases from V and 1 base from J; bases unmatched to any gene: 2. The CDR3 sequence is 14 residues long. The CDR3: CASSRDRGTDTQYF. As DNA, the CDR3 is TGTGCCAGCAGCCGGGACAGGGGCACAGATACGCAGTATTTT.

The chain couples TRBV18 to TRBJ2-6; the D is unclear. The CDR3 loop spans 18 amino acids. Germline V CDR1 and CDR2: KGHSH, LQKENI. The germline V and J ends were trimmed by 6 bases and 0 bases, with 18 bases remaining between them. The CDR3 spells CASSPGPDWFSGANVLTF. CDR3 in DNA: TGTGCCAGCTCCCCTGGTCCAGATTGGTTCTCTGGGGCCAACGTCCTGACTTTC.

The J gene is TRBJ2-7, the V gene TRBV7-9; possible D gene TRBD2, 5 bases. CDR3 size: 16 residues. The V end was cut by 1 base, the J end by 2 bases, with 15 bases between. The germline V gene encodes CDR1 SEHNR and CDR2 FQNEAQ (reference sequence). The CDR3 DNA is TGTGCCAGCAGCTTAGATCAACGATCCGGGACCTACGAGCAGTACTTC. Translated: CASSLDQRSGTYEQYF. Supplemented by reference TRBV7-9 and TRBJ2-7, the full variable domain reads DTGVSQNPRHKITKRGQNVTFRCDPISEHNRLYWYRQTLGQGPEFLTYFQNEAQLEKSRLLSDRFSAERPKGSFSTLEIQRTEQGDSAMYLCASSLDQRSGTYEQYFGPGTRLTVT.

Points on this clone: Additional DNA sequences in this sample encode the identical CDR3. The V gene is TRBV10-1, the J gene TRBJ2-2; no clear D gene. The CDR3 has 12 amino acids. V was cut by 5 bases and J by 4 bases, with 5 bases left in between. CDR1 is WNHNN, CDR2 SYGVQD, per germline (reference sequence). For the CDR3, the DNA is TGCGCCAGCAGTCTAGGCACCGGGGAGCTGTTTTTT. Its translation is CASSLGTGELFF.

Only one count was recorded for this clone. The chain uses TRBV27 and TRBJ2-7; possibly TRBD2 for D (6 bases). Germline CDR1 is MNHEY and CDR2 is SMNVEV (reference sequence). The CDR3 is made up of 16 amino acids. Trimming removed 2 bases from V and 2 bases from J, with 16 bases in between. The CDR3 DNA sequence: TGTGCCAGCAGTTTAGCCTCGGGCCGGGGGACCTACGAGCAGTACTTC. This gives the protein CASSLASGRGTYEQYF.

The CDR3 reads CASGFYLGNEKLFF. CDR3 DNA: TGTGCCTCAGGGTTTTACTTGGGTAATGAAAAACTGTTTTTT. J is TRBJ1-4 and V is TRBV7-9; D is possibly TRBD1 (5 bases). Germline CDR1 and CDR2: SEHNR and FQNEAQ (reference sequence). V lost 11 bases and J lost 4, with 17 bases in between. The CDR3 sequence is 14 residues long.

This chain connects TRBV24-1 to TRBJ2-1; 9 bases line up with TRBD1. V gave up 3 bases and J gave up 9 bases; unmatched junction bases: 11. Per the germline V gene, CDR1 is KGHDR and CDR2 is SFDVKD. The CDR3 length is 16 residues. CDR3 region: CATSDRTGTGIGEQFF. CDR3 DNA: TGTGCCACCAGTGATCGTACCGGGACAGGGATTGGTGAGCAGTTCTTC.

This clone was counted a few times. The V and J genes are TRBV5-5 and TRBJ2-7, with 8 positions matching TRBD1. With 4 bases clipped from V and 3 bases from J, the junction kept 6 bases outside the gene matches. This CDR3 has 14 amino acids. The V gene's germline CDR1 is SGHKS and CDR2 YYEKEE (reference sequence). The CDR3 sequence is CASSPGQANYEQYF. The CDR3 region has the DNA TGTGCCAGCAGCCCGGGACAGGCCAACTACGAGCAGTACTTC.

This chain uses TRBV13 with TRBJ2-5, with D maybe TRBD2 (6 bases). There are 16 residues in the CDR3. Germline V gene lookup returns CDR1 PRHDT and CDR2 FYEKMQ (reference sequence). V was shortened by 5 bases and J by 3 bases, with 19 bases between the two germline ends. CDR3 nucleotides: TGTGCCAGCAGCCCCCTCCGGGAGCCGTGGAAAGAGACCCAGTACTTC. It encodes CASSPLREPWKETQYF.

V is TRBV5-5 and J is TRBJ2-7, with 9 bases lining up with TRBD1. Germline V gives CDR1 SGHKS, CDR2 YYEKEE (reference sequence). The CDR3 contains 14 residues. V shed 4 bases, J shed 0 bases, and the junction held 2 bases outside the gene matches. CDR3 sequence (DNA): TGTGCCAGCAGCCCGGGACAGGGCTCCTACGAGCAGTACTTC. This translates into CASSPGQGSYEQYF.

The rearrangement uses TRBV6-1 and TRBJ1-5; D is perhaps TRBD1 (6 bases). Per germline, CDR1 MNHNS and CDR2 SASEGT. V was cut by 3 bases and J by 7 bases, with 22 bases left in between. CDR3 length: 17 amino acids. The CDR3 protein is CASSELGAHDRPQPQHF. The CDR3 nucleotides are TGTGCCAGCAGTGAGCTGGGGGCGCATGATCGTCCCCAGCCCCAGCATTTT.

The chain couples TRBV19 to TRBJ2-1, with 7 bases aligning to TRBD2. This CDR3 has 16 amino acids. Trimming cost V 5 bases and J 0 bases; bases outside gene matches: 7. CDR1 is LNHDA, CDR2 SQIVND, per germline (reference sequence). This chain's CDR3 is CASSSSGTNSYNEQFF. The CDR3 nucleotides are TGTGCCAGTAGTTCCTCCGGGACTAACTCCTACAATGAGCAGTTCTTC.

The rearrangement links TRBV3-1 (or the pseudogene TRBV3-2) to TRBJ2-1; TRBD1 is a possible D gene (5 bases). V was trimmed by 4 bases and J by 3 bases, leaving 19 bases between them. This CDR3 contains 17 residues. Germline lookup yields CDR1 LGHDT and CDR2 YNNKEL (reference sequence). The CDR3 protein is CASSPAAGPFFYNEQFF. DNA for the CDR3: TGTGCCAGCAGCCCGGCTGCAGGGCCCTTTTTCTACAATGAGCAGTTCTTC.

CDR3 loop: CASSFRGGVGELFF. The CDR3 DNA is TGTGCCAGCAGCTTCCGGGGAGGGGTCGGGGAGCTGTTTTTT. This chain links TRBV5-8 with TRBJ2-2; 7 positions agree with TRBD2. In germline, CDR1 is SGHTS, CDR2 YDEGEE. V trimming: 2 bases; J trimming: 7 bases; junction bases outside the gene matches: 5. The CDR3 loop spans 14 amino acids.

The chain links TRBV7-9 to TRBJ2-1, with a possible D match to TRBD1 (5 bases). CDR1 and CDR2 (germline): SEHNR, FQNEAQ (reference sequence). Trimming took off 5 bases at V and 6 bases at J, with 11 bases between the two ends. The CDR3 is 13 residues long. This CDR3 reads CASSPDSFNEQFF. The CDR3 DNA sequence: TGTGCCAGCAGCCCTGACAGTTTCAATGAGCAGTTCTTC.